The sample holds one count of the clone carrying this TCR beta chain. Its antigen is currently unknown. The sampling schedule covered blood at baseline, cycle 4 day 1, and cycle 7 day 1. The data derive from a study of OX40 agonist ivuxolimab in advanced cancers. As for the study in general: With a range of about 23 to 85, age averaged about 58 years, and 70% to 85% were male.

This CDR3 has 14 amino acids. The germline V gene has CDR1 GTSNPN and CDR2 SVGIG (reference sequence). General study findings and limits: Normalized T-cell clonal expansion was also low in some nonresponders. Patients with a partial response at 0.1-3.0 mg/kg had among the lowest clonal expansion.

Some clones are missing from TCRdb's copy, which holds only in-frame ones; the method was immunoSEQ multiplex PCR. The table lists tens of thousands of clones, about 90% of them singletons. V gene TRBV30 combines with J gene TRBJ2-5; D is possibly TRBD1 or TRBD2 (6 bases each). The DNA matches TRBJ2-7 better at its end, which makes the J call doubtful. The specimen was CD4+ or CD8+ T cells sorted from blood, collected in a trial of the OX40 agonist ivuxolimab. This receptor was identified in an adult with an advanced solid tumor such as melanoma, head and neck, liver or kidney cancer. The CDR3 region is CAGGGGTNPYEQYF. Here the CDR3 DNA reads TGTGCCGGAGGTGGAGGGACAAATCCCTACGAGCAGTACTTC.